A selection of T cell receptor beta chains follows, all from one sample in a study of blood T cells in healthy people across ages. TCRdb ran MiXCR on the 5' RACE reads and lists one entry per CDR3 protein. The table has hundreds of thousands of distinct CDR3 sequences, roughly three fifths seen once; the top ten hold roughly 25%. The sample taken for sequencing was blood. These TCRs come from a man in his forties in good health. Each CDR3 is given with its conserved first and last residue. A D gene is named only where the DNA matches it firmly. Not all rows give a size; the values are once, few, many and, for expanded clones, a class.

D: -
J: TRBJ1-1
V: TRBV7-2
size: once
DNA: TGTGCCAGCAGCTTACGTGAGGGTGAAGCTTTCTTT
CDR3: CASSLREGEAFF

D: -
J: TRBJ2-1
V: TRBV12-3/TRBV12-4
size: -
DNA: TGTGCCAGCAGTTCTGACCCTCCCGGACCCTACAATGAGCAGTTCTTC
CDR3: CASSSDPPGPYNEQFF

D: TRBD2
J: TRBJ2-3
V: TRBV29-1
size: -
DNA: TGCAGCGCCGGGACTAGCGGGAGGTCAGATACGCAGTATTTT
CDR3: CSAGTSGRSDTQYF

D: -
J: TRBJ2-7
V: TRBV20-1
size: few
DNA: TGCAGTGCTAGAGATTTGACAGGACCAACCTACGAGCAGTACTTC
CDR3: CSARDLTGPTYEQYF

D: TRBD2
J: TRBJ2-7
V: TRBV15
size: -
DNA: TGTGCCACCAGTTTAGCGGGAGCGCACAATGAGCAGTACTTC
CDR3: CATSLAGAHNEQYF

D: TRBD2
J: TRBJ2-5
V: TRBV29-1
size: few
DNA: TGCAGCGCCGACACCCGGGGGGGAGAGACCCAGTACTTC
CDR3: CSADTRGGETQYF

D: -
J: TRBJ2-5
V: TRBV28
size: -
DNA: TGTGCCAGCAGTTTAAGAATATACCGCGAGACCCAGTACTTC
CDR3: CASSLRIYRETQYF

D: -
J: TRBJ1-2
V: TRBV10-1
size: few
DNA: TGCGCCAGCAGTGAAGTCAGACTTACCTATGGCTACACCTTC
CDR3: CASSEVRLTYGYTF

D: -
J: TRBJ2-5
V: TRBV9
size: -
DNA: TGTGCCACCGGTTTCGACCACAATGAGCAGTACTTC
CDR3: CATGFDHNEQYF

D: -
J: TRBJ1-5
V: TRBV27
size: -
DNA: TGTGCCAGCAGTTCGAGAGGTCATCAGCCCCAGCATTTT
CDR3: CASSSRGHQPQHF

D: TRBD2
J: TRBJ2-5
V: TRBV7-3
size: few
DNA: TGTGCCAGCAGCCCCCAAGGGACGACTAGCTTAAATGTAGAGACCCAGTACTTC
CDR3: CASSPQGTTSLNVETQYF

D: -
J: TRBJ2-5
V: TRBV2
size: once
DNA: TGTGCCAGCAGTGAAGAGGAGGGAGCCGGGGAGACCCAGTACTTC
CDR3: CASSEEEGAGETQYF

D: -
J: TRBJ2-3
V: TRBV11-2
size: -
DNA: TGTGCCAGCAGAAACCGGGACCGATACACAGATACGCAGTATTTT
CDR3: CASRNRDRYTDTQYF

D: -
J: TRBJ2-2
V: TRBV4-1
size: once
DNA: TGCGCCAGCAGCCAAGACGGAGAGACTGCGCGTACCGGGGAGCTGTTTTTT
CDR3: CASSQDGETARTGELFF

D: -
J: TRBJ2-1
V: TRBV7-9
size: -
DNA: TGTGCCAGCAGCTTAGGAACCACCCTGGGGTACAATGAGCAGTTCTTC
CDR3: CASSLGTTLGYNEQFF